These T cell receptor beta chains were read from a single sample in a study of response to subunit inactivated influenza vaccine. In TCRdb, the RT-PCR reads were re-called with MiXCR into one record per CDR3 protein. This table has some 540,000 distinct CDR3 sequences, under 25% appearing once. These same records also appear under a second study, on T cells expressing NK-cell markers.

The sequenced sample was CD4+ T cells sorted from PBMCs, obtained 12 days after vaccination. The receptors stem from a man aged 50-60 years who received an inactivated influenza vaccine. CDR3s include the opening cysteine and the closing phenylalanine or tryptophan. D genes are given only for firm matches. Only some rows state a clone size, as once, few, many or a class for expanded clones.

clone size: many; V gene: TRBV25-1; J gene: TRBJ1-5; D gene: .; CDR3 protein: CASSTAGQPQHF
clone size: many; V gene: TRBV3-1; J gene: TRBJ1-1; D gene: .; CDR3 protein: CASSQMGAVNTEAFF
clone size: few; V gene: TRBV20-1; J gene: TRBJ2-5; D gene: .; CDR3 protein: CSARGRAGWQETQYF
clone size: many; V gene: TRBV5-1; J gene: TRBJ2-1; D gene: TRBD1; CDR3 protein: CASSLGSGQAYNEQFF
clone size: .; V gene: TRBV4-3; J gene: TRBJ2-5; D gene: TRBD1; CDR3 protein: CASSQARTGGETQYF
clone size: many; V gene: TRBV5-1; J gene: TRBJ2-5; D gene: TRBD2; CDR3 protein: CASSLGTSVETQYF
clone size: many; V gene: TRBV29-1; J gene: TRBJ2-1; D gene: TRBD1; CDR3 protein: CSVERQGYNEQFF
clone size: .; V gene: TRBV2; J gene: TRBJ1-6; D gene: .; CDR3 protein: CASNPQSGVNSPLHF
clone size: .; V gene: TRBV6-1; J gene: TRBJ1-5; D gene: .; CDR3 protein: CASRQGPYQPQHF
clone size: .; V gene: TRBV18; J gene: TRBJ1-1; D gene: .; CDR3 protein: CASSPPPRGRNTEAFF
clone size: .; V gene: TRBV6-2/TRBV6-3; J gene: TRBJ1-1; D gene: TRBD1; CDR3 protein: CASSRQGADGEAFF
clone size: few; V gene: TRBV4-1; J gene: TRBJ1-4; D gene: TRBD1; CDR3 protein: CASSQDGQGMGANEKLFF
clone size: few; V gene: TRBV12-3/TRBV12-4; J gene: TRBJ1-1; D gene: TRBD1; CDR3 protein: CASSLAQGAIEAFF
clone size: few; V gene: TRBV10-3; J gene: TRBJ1-1; D gene: .; CDR3 protein: CAISEGRKAFF
clone size: few; V gene: TRBV15; J gene: TRBJ2-1; D gene: TRBD2; CDR3 protein: CATSRVSLAGENEQFF
clone size: .; V gene: TRBV5-1; J gene: TRBJ1-1; D gene: TRBD1; CDR3 protein: CASSFGTGDFRTEAFF
clone size: .; V gene: TRBV6-2/TRBV6-3; J gene: TRBJ2-1; D gene: TRBD2; CDR3 protein: CASMDAGGPFEQFF
clone size: few; V gene: TRBV28; J gene: TRBJ1-2; D gene: TRBD1; CDR3 protein: CASNLSEGAGGYTF
clone size: .; V gene: TRBV7-9; J gene: TRBJ2-3; D gene: TRBD1; CDR3 protein: CASSNRDRITDTQYF
clone size: .; V gene: TRBV11-2; J gene: TRBJ2-5; D gene: TRBD2; CDR3 protein: CASSPRLAGDLVETQYF
clone size: few; V gene: TRBV28; J gene: TRBJ2-7; D gene: TRBD2; CDR3 protein: CASRFLSGGFEQYF
clone size: many; V gene: TRBV29-1; J gene: TRBJ2-7; D gene: TRBD1; CDR3 protein: CSVSGRGLYEQYF
clone size: .; V gene: TRBV6-2/TRBV6-3; J gene: TRBJ1-1; D gene: TRBD1; CDR3 protein: CASTRGVTNTEAFF
clone size: .; V gene: TRBV11-2; J gene: TRBJ1-2; D gene: .; CDR3 protein: CASSLDRQGFYGYTF
clone size: .; V gene: TRBV10-3; J gene: TRBJ2-5; D gene: TRBD2; CDR3 protein: CAIISGGAFQETQYF
clone size: .; V gene: TRBV5-1; J gene: TRBJ1-2; D gene: .; CDR3 protein: CASSSMGVPTYGYTF
clone size: few; V gene: TRBV27; J gene: TRBJ2-1; D gene: TRBD2; CDR3 protein: CASKPLGGELNEQFF
clone size: .; V gene: TRBV7-3; J gene: TRBJ2-3; D gene: TRBD1; CDR3 protein: CASSPGTGSGDTQYF
clone size: .; V gene: TRBV7-8; J gene: TRBJ1-5; D gene: .; CDR3 protein: CASSLSPTGYSSNQPQHF
clone size: few; V gene: TRBV29-1; J gene: TRBJ2-1; D gene: .; CDR3 protein: CSAYTMSSYNEQFF
clone size: few; V gene: TRBV11-2; J gene: TRBJ2-5; D gene: .; CDR3 protein: CASSPPAGTQYF
clone size: many; V gene: TRBV7-9; J gene: TRBJ2-1; D gene: .; CDR3 protein: CASIQWGDYNEQFF
clone size: .; V gene: TRBV10-3; J gene: TRBJ2-1; D gene: TRBD1; CDR3 protein: CAISEGTGTYNEQFF
clone size: .; V gene: TRBV2; J gene: TRBJ2-5; D gene: TRBD1; CDR3 protein: CASSKSGQGLETQYF
clone size: .; V gene: TRBV29-1; J gene: TRBJ2-3; D gene: .; CDR3 protein: CSVGSGVGTDTQYF
clone size: few; V gene: TRBV20-1; J gene: TRBJ2-7; D gene: TRBD2; CDR3 protein: CSARGVQAGLTYEQYF
clone size: few; V gene: TRBV7-2; J gene: TRBJ2-5; D gene: .; CDR3 protein: CASSSLKGEETQYF
clone size: few; V gene: TRBV27; J gene: TRBJ1-5; D gene: TRBD1; CDR3 protein: CASSPGTGGRGQPQHF
clone size: .; V gene: TRBV5-1; J gene: TRBJ2-1; D gene: .; CDR3 protein: CASSPGMGADGDGEQFF
clone size: once; V gene: TRBV19; J gene: TRBJ2-4; D gene: TRBD1; CDR3 protein: CASSIGTGKNIQYF
clone size: .; V gene: TRBV19; J gene: TRBJ2-2; D gene: TRBD2; CDR3 protein: CASSIQAGGSGELFF
clone size: few; V gene: TRBV20-1; J gene: TRBJ2-1; D gene: TRBD2; CDR3 protein: CSARDGSGTSGNEQFF
clone size: .; V gene: TRBV20-1; J gene: TRBJ2-3; D gene: .; CDR3 protein: CSVTAGTDTQYF